The rows below give T cell receptor beta chains drawn from one sample of a study of control samples from healthy donors and cancer patients. TCRdb's copy holds only in-frame clones and misses some; the assay was immunoSEQ multiplex PCR. The repertoire holds about 150,000 clones, with 80% to 95% as singletons. The sample comprised blood. These TCRs come from a man aged 18-30 years in good health. The CDR3 runs from the conserved cysteine through the conserved F or W. Fields, in order: V gene, J gene, CDR3 protein.

TRBV27	TRBJ1-1	CASKDVNTEAFF
TRBV28	TRBJ2-7	CASSPLDEGTYEQYF
TRBV18	TRBJ2-7	CASSPQGDYEQYF
TRBV2	TRBJ2-3	CASGAGGNTDTQYF
TRBV6-5	TRBJ2-3	CASITEGGLQYF
TRBV6-6	TRBJ2-2	CASSWATYRDTGELFF
TRBV28	TRBJ2-7	CASSIGTGYEQYF
TRBV28	TRBJ2-7	CASSLGQGAEQYF
TRBV27	TRBJ2-3	CASMNPTGGRTDTQYF
TRBV20-1	TRBJ2-1	CSASRGQGNFYEQFF
TRBV19	TRBJ2-3	CASSPSGGGTDTQYF
TRBV3-1/TRBV3-2	TRBJ2-5	CASSPKGRGGPQTQYF
TRBV6-5	TRBJ1-2	CASSPPAANYGYTF
TRBV25-1	TRBJ1-2	CASTSAGGAGGYTF
TRBV6-6	TRBJ1-2	CASSYPDRGGGYTF
TRBV9	TRBJ2-3	CASSVGDTTDTQYF
TRBV9	TRBJ2-1	CASSVGVFNEQFF
TRBV2	TRBJ2-6	CASSEKSGIPGANVLTF
TRBV20-1	TRBJ2-1	CSASSPGPSGLNEQFF
TRBV9	TRBJ2-1	CASSPRAGRSYNEQFF
TRBV27	TRBJ1-5	CASSLRAADHLDPYSNQPQHF
TRBV5-1	TRBJ2-1	CASSRPTLAGGHSRNEQFF
TRBV4-1	TRBJ1-2	CASSPWTGSSGYTF
TRBV3-1/TRBV3-2	TRBJ1-1	CASSQGSWTEAFF
TRBV6-5	TRBJ2-1	CASSPTSGTYNEQFF
TRBV7-9	TRBJ1-5	CASSSKSNGQPQHF
TRBV6-2/TRBV6-3	TRBJ1-2	CASSPTLRTDNYGYTF
TRBV5-1	TRBJ2-2	CASSLDPGGPPGELFF
TRBV4-1	TRBJ2-2	CASSQVLRDVAGELFF
TRBV4-3	TRBJ2-1	CASSQYLAGTNEQFF
TRBV6-5	TRBJ2-1	CASSYSAAGHEQFF
TRBV6-5	TRBJ2-7	CASSSTQGYEQYF
TRBV19	TRBJ2-7	CASSAQVSYEQYF
TRBV4-1	TRBJ2-2	CASSQWDRSSGELFF
TRBV18	TRBJ1-1	CASSRGRGTEAFF
TRBV5-1	TRBJ1-3	CASSLNTRSGNTIYF
TRBV6-6	TRBJ1-5	CASSLVQGRNQPQHF
TRBV20-1	TRBJ2-1	CSAPRFNEQFF
TRBV5-1	TRBJ1-1	CASSLAGPSRVNTEAFF
TRBV7-9	TRBJ1-4	CASSWDAEYEKLFF
TRBV29-1	TRBJ1-1	CSVEVGGDGTEAFF